These T cell receptor beta chains were read from a single sample in a study of Tregs in tolerant kidney transplant recipients. Sequenced by immunoSEQ multiplex PCR; TCRdb stores in-frame clones only, minus some. The sample yields about 66,000 clones, roughly 92% seen once. The specimen was CD8+ T cells from blood, collected before the transplant. These receptors all stem from a human donor who received a combined kidney and bone marrow transplant. Both conserved end residues are part of each CDR3. D genes are given only for firm matches. Size values are once, few and many counts, or a class for expanded clones, and some rows have none.

d_gene	v_gene	j_gene	len	abundance	CDR3nt	CDR3aa
-	TRBV5-5	TRBJ2-7	13	once	TGTGCCAGCAGCTTCGGACACCTCTACGAGCAGTACTTC	CASSFGHLYEQYF
TRBD2	TRBV25-1	TRBJ2-7	14	-	TGTGCCAGCAGTGAATATAGCGGGAGTTACGAGCAGTACTTC	CASSEYSGSYEQYF
TRBD1	TRBV7-9	TRBJ2-2	12	-	TGTGCCAGCGGACAGGACACCGGGGAGCTGTTTTTT	CASGQDTGELFF
-	TRBV2	TRBJ1-2	15	-	TGTGCCAGCAGTGAATGGTCGGGAGACACCTATGGCTACACCTTC	CASSEWSGDTYGYTF
-	TRBV7-2	TRBJ2-5	12	-	TGTGCCAGCAGCTTCCCACGGGAGACCCAGTACTTC	CASSFPRETQYF
TRBD2	TRBV13	TRBJ2-1	16	-	TGTGCCAGCAGCTTAGTACCCAGCGGGGTCCACAATGAGCAGTTCTTC	CASSLVPSGVHNEQFF
TRBD2	TRBV9	TRBJ2-1	14	-	TGTGCCAGCAGCCCGGGCGGGAGATCTAGGGAGCAGTTCTTC	CASSPGGRSREQFF
TRBD1	TRBV7-9	TRBJ1-2	13	-	TGTGCCAGCAGCTTTGGGACAGGGAGGGGCTACACCTTC	CASSFGTGRGYTF
TRBD2	TRBV9	TRBJ2-7	15	-	TGTGCCAGCAGCGTCGCAACTAGCGCAGACTACGAGCAGTACTTC	CASSVATSADYEQYF
-	TRBV6-1	TRBJ2-5	12	-	TGTGCCAGCAGTGAAGGTTACAGGACAGCCGACTTC	CASSEGYRTADF
TRBD1	TRBV19	TRBJ2-5	13	-	TGTGCCAGTAGTACGGGACAGCCCGAGACCCAGTACTTC	CASSTGQPETQYF
-	TRBV7-7	TRBJ2-1	16	-	TGTGCCAGCAGCTTAGGGGCACAGTTCGCCGGCAATGAGCAGTTCTTC	CASSLGAQFAGNEQFF
TRBD2	TRBV13	TRBJ2-1	19	-	TGTGCCAGCAGCTCTCCCGGGACTAGCGGGAGGGCCCCCTACAATGAGCAGTTCTTC	CASSSPGTSGRAPYNEQFF
-	TRBV27	TRBJ1-4	15	few	TGTGCCAGCAGTTTATCGCAGGGTGGGCTTGAAAAACTGTTTTTT	CASSLSQGGLEKLFF
-	TRBV11-2	TRBJ2-3	12	-	TGTGCCAGCAGCCTACTAGCAGATACGCAGTATTTT	CASSLLADTQYF
TRBD2	TRBV7-3	TRBJ2-3	18	-	TGTGCCAGCAGCTTAGGACTAGCGGGGGCCTTTGGCACAGATACGCAGTATTTT	CASSLGLAGAFGTDTQYF
-	TRBV29-1	TRBJ2-3	16	-	TGCAGCGTTGAAGGATGGTGGAGCGGGAGCACAGATACGCAGTATTTT	CSVEGWWSGSTDTQYF
-	TRBV2	TRBJ2-7	12	once	TGTGCCAGCAGTGACAGGTTGGTCGAGCAGTACTTC	CASSDRLVEQYF
-	TRBV27	TRBJ1-3	15	few	TGTGCCAGCAGTTTATCTCGGGGAGTTGGAAACACCATATATTTT	CASSLSRGVGNTIYF
-	TRBV11-2	TRBJ1-1	13	-	TGTGCCAGCAGAACTCTGATGAACACTGAAGCTTTCTTT	CASRTLMNTEAFF
-	TRBV19	TRBJ2-1	13	-	TGTGCCAGTACTGGGCTCAGATCGGATGAGCAGTTCTTC	CASTGLRSDEQFF
-	TRBV19	TRBJ1-1	13	-	TGTGCCAGTAGCTTTCTGGGGCACACTGAAGCTTTCTTT	CASSFLGHTEAFF
-	TRBV4-1	TRBJ2-5	13	-	TGCGCCAGCAGCCACTTATTAGAAGAGACCCAGTACTTC	CASSHLLEETQYF
-	TRBV28	TRBJ2-4	15	-	TGTGCCAGCAGTTCCTCGGGGGTAGCCAAAAACATTCAGTACTTC	CASSSSGVAKNIQYF
-	TRBV4-3	TRBJ2-6	18	-	TGCGCCAGCAGCCAAGAAATCAGGGGGGTGGCTGGGGCCAACGTCCTGACTTTC	CASSQEIRGVAGANVLTF
-	TRBV29-1	TRBJ1-3	14	-	TGCAGCGTTGGCGTAGACAGGTTCGGAAACACCATATATTTT	CSVGVDRFGNTIYF